This T cell receptor (beta chain) was retrieved from a study of blood T cell repertoires in COVID-19. CDR3 size: 13 residues. Trimming pared 4 bases from V and 7 bases from J, leaving 14 bases between. CDR1 LGHNA and CDR2 YSLEER come from the germline V gene. Profiling relied on immunoSEQ multiplex PCR, and the TCRdb table lists in-frame clones only, not all of them. The sample yields about 220,000 clones, around 88% seen once. The chain employs TRBV4-3 and TRBJ2-7, with D possibly matching TRBD1 (6 bases). Sequencing was done on a sample of PBMCs or T cells enriched from blood (not recorded which). This clonotype was sampled from a woman between 40 and 50 years old with acute COVID-19. CDR3: CASSRSQGWEQYF. As DNA, the CDR3 is TGCGCCAGCAGCCGATCACAGGGCTGGGAGCAGTACTTC.